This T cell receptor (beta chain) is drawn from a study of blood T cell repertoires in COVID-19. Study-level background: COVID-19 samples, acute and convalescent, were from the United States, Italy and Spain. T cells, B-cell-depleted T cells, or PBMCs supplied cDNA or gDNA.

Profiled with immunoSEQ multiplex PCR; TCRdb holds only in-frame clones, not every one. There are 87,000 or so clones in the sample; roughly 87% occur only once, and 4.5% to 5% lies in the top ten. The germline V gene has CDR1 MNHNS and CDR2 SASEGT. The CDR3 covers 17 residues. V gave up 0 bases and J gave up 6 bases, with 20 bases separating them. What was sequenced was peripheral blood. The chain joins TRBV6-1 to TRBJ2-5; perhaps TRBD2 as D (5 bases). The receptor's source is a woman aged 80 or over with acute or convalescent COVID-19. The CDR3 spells CASSEAGERWVGKTQYF. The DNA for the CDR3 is TGTGCCAGCAGTGAAGCGGGAGAGCGGTGGGTGGGAAAGACCCAGTACTTC.